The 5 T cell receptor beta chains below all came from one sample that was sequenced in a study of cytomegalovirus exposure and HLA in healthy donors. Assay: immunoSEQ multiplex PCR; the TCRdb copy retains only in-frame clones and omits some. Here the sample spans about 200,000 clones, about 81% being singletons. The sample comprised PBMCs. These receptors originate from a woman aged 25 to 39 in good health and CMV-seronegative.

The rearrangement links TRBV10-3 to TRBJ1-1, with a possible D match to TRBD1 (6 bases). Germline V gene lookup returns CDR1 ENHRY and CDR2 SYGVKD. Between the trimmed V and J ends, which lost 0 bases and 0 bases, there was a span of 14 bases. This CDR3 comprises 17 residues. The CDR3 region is CAISESRGDTLNTEAFF. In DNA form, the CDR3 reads TGTGCCATCAGTGAGTCTCGGGGGGACACCCTGAACACTGAAGCTTTCTTT.

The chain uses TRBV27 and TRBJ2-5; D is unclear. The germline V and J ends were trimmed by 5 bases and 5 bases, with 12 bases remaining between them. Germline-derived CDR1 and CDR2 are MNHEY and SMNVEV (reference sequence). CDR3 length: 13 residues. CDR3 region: CASSPTLRETQYF. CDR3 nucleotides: TGTGCCAGCAGTCCCACCCTCCGGGAGACCCAGTACTTC.

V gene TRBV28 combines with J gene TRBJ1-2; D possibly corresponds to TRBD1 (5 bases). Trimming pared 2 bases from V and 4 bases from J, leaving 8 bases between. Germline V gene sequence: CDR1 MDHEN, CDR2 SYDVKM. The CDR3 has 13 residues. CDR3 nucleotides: TGTGCCAGCAGTTTACCCGACAGCTATGGCTACACCTTC. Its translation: CASSLPDSYGYTF.

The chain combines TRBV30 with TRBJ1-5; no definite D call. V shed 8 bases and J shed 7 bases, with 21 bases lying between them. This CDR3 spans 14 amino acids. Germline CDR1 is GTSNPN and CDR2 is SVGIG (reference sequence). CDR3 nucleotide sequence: TGTGCCCTGAGTCCGAGGGCCCGGTCCCAGCCCCAGCATTTT. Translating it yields CALSPRARSQPQHF.

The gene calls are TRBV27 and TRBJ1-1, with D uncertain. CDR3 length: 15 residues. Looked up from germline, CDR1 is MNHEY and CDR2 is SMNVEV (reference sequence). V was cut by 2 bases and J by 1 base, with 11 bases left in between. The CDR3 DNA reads TGTGCCAGCAGTTTAAATGACGCGGGGAACACTGAAGCTTTCTTT. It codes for CASSLNDAGNTEAFF.